The 9 T cell receptor beta chains below all came from one sample that was sequenced in a study of blood T cell repertoires in COVID-19. Produced via immunoSEQ multiplex PCR; TCRdb's table is partial and in-frame only. The sample gives roughly 75,000 clones, around 84% of which show up once; roughly 0.83% is in the top ten. Sequenced input: peripheral blood. The receptor set was obtained from an older woman with acute or convalescent COVID-19.

This chain connects TRBV27 to TRBJ2-3; D remains ambiguous. CDR1 and CDR2 (germline): MNHEY, SMNVEV (reference sequence). V lost 3 bases and J 2 bases, leaving 6 bases between the germline ends. The CDR3 spans 13 residues. Here the CDR3 DNA reads TGTGCCAGCAGTTTGGCACACACAGATACGCAGTATTTT. Translation gives CASSLAHTDTQYF.

CDR3 nucleotides: TGTGCCTGGAGCGCAGGGGGCCGAACTGAAGCTTTCTTT. Translated, it gives CAWSAGGRTEAFF. The chain employs TRBV30 and TRBJ1-1; TRBD1 matches 8 bases. The CDR3 sequence is 13 residues long. Germline V CDR1 and CDR2: GTSNPN, SVGIG (reference sequence). Trimming removed 3 bases from V and 5 bases from J; junction bases left unmatched: 5.

This clone was seen once. This chain connects TRBV4-1 to TRBJ1-1; D gene unclear. Germline assignment: CDR1 MGHRA and CDR2 YSYEKL. With 1 base removed from V and 4 bases from J, the gap between germline ends came to 13 bases. CDR3 length: 15 amino acids. CDR3 amino acids: CASSQGKEGRTEAFF. In DNA form, the CDR3 reads TGCGCCAGCAGCCAAGGAAAGGAGGGTCGCACTGAAGCTTTCTTT.

The J gene is TRBJ2-3, the V gene TRBV5-4; D not certain. Trimming removed 0 bases at V and 0 bases at J, with 8 bases between. The CDR3 contains 15 residues. The germline CDR1 and CDR2 sequences are SGHNT and YYREEE (reference sequence). The CDR3 DNA follows: TGTGCCAGCAGCTTGGGGGTCGGGAGCACAGATACGCAGTATTTT. Protein: CASSLGVGSTDTQYF.

As to this clone: The junction shows a germline mismatch at one end, possibly a read error. The gene calls are TRBV4-1 and TRBJ1-2; possibly TRBD1 for D (5 bases). Germline values: CDR1 MGHRA, CDR2 YSYEKL. The CDR3 is 14 residues long. The CDR3 sequence is CASSQEAREYVYTF. In DNA, the CDR3 is TGCGCCAGCAGCCAGGAAGCCAGGGAATATGTCTACACCTTC.

The chain uses TRBV27 and TRBJ2-3; D call uncertain. Germline CDR1 and CDR2: MNHEY and SMNVEV (reference sequence). Between the trimmed V and J ends, which lost 6 bases and 4 bases, there was a span of 11 bases. This CDR3 has 13 amino acids. The CDR3 sequence is CASSPSLADTQYF. CDR3 nucleotide sequence: TGTGCCAGCAGCCCCTCTCTCGCAGATACGCAGTATTTT.

The V and J genes are TRBV7-3 and TRBJ1-5; D uncertain. Looked up from germline, CDR1 is SGHTA and CDR2 is FQGTGA. Deletions cut 3 bases from V and 9 bases from J, with 12 bases between. The CDR3 has 13 residues. The CDR3, as DNA: TGTGCCAGCAGCTTGCACAGCTCTGGGCCCCAGCATTTT. It codes for CASSLHSSGPQHF.

The rearrangement links TRBV18 to TRBJ2-7; D possibly corresponds to TRBD2 (6 bases). Germline CDR1 is KGHSH and CDR2 is LQKENI. The germline V and J ends were trimmed by 2 bases and 2 bases, with 16 bases remaining between them. The CDR3 runs to 16 residues. The CDR3 region has the DNA TGTGCCAGCTCACCAATTGGAGGGACCCCGGCCTACGAGCAGTACTTC. It is translated as CASSPIGGTPAYEQYF.

The chain recombines TRBV27 with TRBJ2-6; 7 bases align to TRBD2. CDR1 is MNHEY and CDR2 is SMNVEV in the germline V gene (reference sequence). Trimming cost V 4 bases and J 2 bases; bases outside gene matches: 8. This CDR3 is built from 17 residues. For the CDR3, the DNA is TGTGCCAGCAGTTGGGGGGGGAATCGTGCTGGGGCCAACGTCCTGACTTTC. Residues: CASSWGGNRAGANVLTF. The full variable domain, in which reference TRBV27 and TRBJ2-6 provide the parts outside the CDR3, is EAQVTQNPRYLITVTGKKLTVTCSQNMNHEYMSWYRQDPGLGLRQIYYSMNVEVTDKGDVPEGYKVSRKEKRNFPLILESPSPNQTSLYFCASSWGGNRAGANVLTFGAGSRLTVL.